The 15 T cell receptor beta chains in this list originate from one sample, sequenced in a study of blood T cell repertoires in COVID-19. Sequencing was performed with immunoSEQ multiplex PCR; in TCRdb, only in-frame clones are kept and a portion is missing. The repertoire holds roughly 200,000 clones, with around 90% as singletons. The sequencing input was PBMCs or T cells enriched from blood (not recorded which). The receptors originated from a woman aged 25 to 39 who had recovered from COVID-19.

The chain joins TRBV14 to TRBJ1-6, with D uncertain. V gave up 1 base and J gave up 9 bases, with 13 bases separating them. Germline lookup yields CDR1 SGHDN and CDR2 FVKESK. The CDR3 covers 15 residues. CDR3 DNA sequence: TGTGCCAGCAGCCAAGTTTCAGGTTTGGGTTCACCCCTCCACTTT. Translation: CASSQVSGLGSPLHF. The full variable domain, in which reference TRBV14 and TRBJ1-6 provide the parts outside the CDR3, is EAGVTQFPSHSVIEKGQTVTLRCDPISGHDNLYWYRRVMGKEIKFLLHFVKESKQDESGMPNNRFLAERTGGTYSTLKVQPAELEDSGVYFCASSQVSGLGSPLHFGNGTRLTVT.

This chain connects TRBV4-1 to TRBJ1-5; D call uncertain. Germline V gene data show CDR1 as MGHRA and CDR2 as YSYEKL. The CDR3 contains 16 residues. V gave up 0 bases and J gave up 0 bases, with 9 bases separating them. CDR3 loop: CASSQDLGYSNQPQHF. Here the CDR3 DNA reads TGCGCCAGCAGCCAAGATCTGGGCTATAGCAATCAGCCCCAGCATTTT.

This clone appeared a few times. The V call is TRBV4-1, the J call TRBJ1-1, with D unclear. V was clipped by 1 base and J by 0 bases, with 6 bases between them. This CDR3 region has 14 residues. Germline loops: CDR1 MGHRA, CDR2 YSYEKL. CDR3 sequence: CASSQVVMNTEAFF. In nucleotides, the CDR3 is TGCGCCAGCAGCCAAGTAGTGATGAACACTGAAGCTTTCTTT.

The chain joins TRBV9 to TRBJ1-1, with D possibly matching TRBD1 (6 bases). The length of the CDR3 is 17 residues. V shed 2 bases and J shed 3 bases, with 20 bases lying between them. Germline V gene lookup returns CDR1 SGDLS and CDR2 YYNGEE. The chain's CDR3 is CASSVGTSLSWDTEAFF. The CDR3 coding sequence is TGTGCCAGCAGCGTCGGGACATCTCTCTCCTGGGACACTGAAGCTTTCTTT.

The chain uses TRBV4-1 and TRBJ1-5; D possibly corresponds to TRBD1 (6 bases). The germline CDR1 and CDR2 sequences are MGHRA and YSYEKL. The CDR3 sequence is 14 residues long. V lost 5 bases to trimming and J lost 6 bases, with 14 bases between them. CDR3 sequence (DNA): TGCGCCAGCAGCGACACCAGGGGACCTCAGCCCCAGCATTTT. As protein: CASSDTRGPQPQHF.

This clone appeared once. This sequence joins TRBV6-4 and TRBJ2-3; 8 positions agree with TRBD2. The V gene's germline CDR1 is MRHNA and CDR2 SNTAGT. The CDR3 totals 14 residues. With 5 bases clipped from V and 4 bases from J, the junction kept 5 bases outside the gene matches. The CDR3 coding sequence is TGTGCCAGCAGTCGTAGCGGGGACTCAGATACGCAGTATTTT. Its translation: CASSRSGDSDTQYF.

V usage is TRBV11-2 and J usage is TRBJ2-7, with D possibly being TRBD2 (7 bases). With 5 bases removed from V and 3 bases from J, the gap between germline ends came to 14 bases. From germline, CDR1 is SGHAT and CDR2 FQNNGV. The CDR3 is made up of 14 amino acids. In DNA form, the CDR3 reads TGTGCCAGCAGCCTCGGGGGGACAATCTACGAGCAGTACTTC. Translated, it gives CASSLGGTIYEQYF.

CDR3 bases: TGTGCCAGCAGTCCAAACGGGGGCAGGGGGCTCGAGCAGTACTTC. Translating gives CASSPNGGRGLEQYF. The chain employs TRBV7-3 and TRBJ2-7; TRBD1 matches at 8 bases. CDR3 length: 15 residues. Germline V gene sequence: CDR1 SGHTA, CDR2 FQGTGA. V was pared by 6 bases and J by 6 bases, with 13 bases of the junction left unmatched.

V gene TRBV5-8 combines with J gene TRBJ1-3; D not certain. With 5 bases removed from V and 1 base from J, the gap between germline ends came to 10 bases. The CDR3 is 14 amino acids. Per germline, CDR1 SGHTS and CDR2 YDEGEE. The CDR3 is CASRLRISGNTIYF. The DNA for the CDR3 is TGTGCCAGCAGGCTACGTATATCTGGAAACACCATATATTTT. The variable domain in full, with the rest retrieved from reference TRBV5-8 and TRBJ1-3, is EAGVTQSPTHLIKTRGQQATLRCSPISGHTSVYWYQQALGLGLQFLLWYDEGEERNRGNFPPRFSGRQFPNYSSELNVNALELEDSALYLCASRLRISGNTIYFGEGSWLTVV.

CDR3 sequence: CASSERGTDTQYF. As DNA, the CDR3 is TGTGCCAGCAGTGAAAGGGGAACAGATACGCAGTATTTT. The chain uses TRBV5-4 and TRBJ2-3, with D tentatively TRBD1 (5 bases). The ends were cut back, 5 bases at V and 3 bases at J, with 10 bases in the middle. The CDR3 sequence is 13 residues long. CDR1 SGHNT and CDR2 YYREEE come from the germline V gene (reference sequence).

This sequence joins TRBV18 and TRBJ1-5, with TRBD1 matching 8 bases. V trimming: 0 bases; J trimming: 4 bases; junction bases outside the gene matches: 5. The CDR3 loop spans 16 amino acids. Germline-derived CDR1 and CDR2 are KGHSH and LQKENI. The CDR3 DNA reads as TGTGCCAGCTCACCACCGACAGGGGCCCTTAATCAGCCCCAGCATTTT. As protein: CASSPPTGALNQPQHF.

The rearrangement joins TRBV7-9 to TRBJ1-1; TRBD1 matches 9 bases. Germline V gene sequence: CDR1 SEHNR, CDR2 FQNEAQ (reference sequence). With 3 bases clipped from V and 5 bases from J, the junction kept 7 bases outside the gene matches. The CDR3 runs 15 residues. The CDR3 loop reads CASSLDRGLGTEAFF. The CDR3 nucleotides are TGTGCCAGCAGCTTGGACAGGGGATTGGGTACTGAAGCTTTCTTT.

The chain employs TRBV6-5 and TRBJ1-3, with D perhaps matching TRBD1 (6 bases). Trimming removed 4 bases at V and 0 bases at J, with 10 bases between. This CDR3 has 15 residues. The germline V gene has CDR1 MNHEY and CDR2 SVGAGI. CDR3 region: CASSSGTTSGNTIYF. CDR3 DNA: TGTGCCAGCAGTTCCGGGACAACCTCTGGAAACACCATATATTTT.

The chain couples TRBV4-3 to TRBJ1-3; no clear D. This CDR3 has 14 amino acids. The germline V gene encodes CDR1 LGHNA and CDR2 YSLEER. V gave up 0 bases and J gave up 8 bases, with 11 bases separating them. CDR3 DNA sequence: TGCGCCAGCAGCCAAGATTTTACAGCCCACACCATATATTTT. This translates into CASSQDFTAHTIYF.

This chain joins TRBV6-2 or TRBV6-3 and TRBJ1-2; D is perhaps TRBD1 (6 bases). Germline V CDR1 and CDR2: MNHEY, SVGEGT. The CDR3 runs to 15 residues. Trimming removed 0 bases from V and 6 bases from J, with 14 bases in between. The CDR3 region has the DNA TGTGCCAGCAGTTACTCACAGGGACGGAGGAATGGCTACACCTTC. Its protein product is CASSYSQGRRNGYTF.